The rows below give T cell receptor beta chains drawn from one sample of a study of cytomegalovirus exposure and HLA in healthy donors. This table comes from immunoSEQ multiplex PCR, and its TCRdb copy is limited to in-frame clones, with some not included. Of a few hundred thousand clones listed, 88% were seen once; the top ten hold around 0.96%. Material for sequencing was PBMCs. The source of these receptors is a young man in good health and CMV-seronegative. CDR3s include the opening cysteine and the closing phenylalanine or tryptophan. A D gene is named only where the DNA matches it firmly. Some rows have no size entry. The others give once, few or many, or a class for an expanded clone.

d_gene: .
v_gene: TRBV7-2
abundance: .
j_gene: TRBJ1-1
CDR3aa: CASSFLSTNTEAFF
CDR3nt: TGTGCCAGCAGCTTTCTATCAACGAACACTGAAGCTTTCTTT

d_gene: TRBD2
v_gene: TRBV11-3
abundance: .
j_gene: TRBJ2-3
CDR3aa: CASSLASGGTDTQYF
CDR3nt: TGTGCCAGCAGCTTAGCTAGCGGGGGGACAGATACGCAGTATTTT

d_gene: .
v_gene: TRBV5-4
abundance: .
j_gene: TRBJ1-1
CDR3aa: CASSPIPNRAEAFF
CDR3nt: TGTGCCAGCAGCCCTATCCCAAACAGGGCTGAAGCTTTCTTT

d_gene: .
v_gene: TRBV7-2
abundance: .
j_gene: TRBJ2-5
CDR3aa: CASSFVGDFETQYF
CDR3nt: TGTGCCAGCAGCTTCGTTGGGGACTTCGAGACCCAGTACTTC

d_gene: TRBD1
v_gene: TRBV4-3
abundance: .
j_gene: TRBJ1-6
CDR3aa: CASSPWTGVENSPLHF
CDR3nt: TGCGCCAGCAGCCCATGGACAGGGGTTGAGAATTCACCCCTCCACTTT

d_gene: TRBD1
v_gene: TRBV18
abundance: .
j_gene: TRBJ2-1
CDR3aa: CASSPGQGVVYNEQFF
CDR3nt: TGTGCCAGCTCACCGGGACAGGGAGTTGTCTACAATGAGCAGTTCTTC

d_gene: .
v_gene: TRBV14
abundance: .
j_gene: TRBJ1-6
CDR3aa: CASSQRGSPLHF
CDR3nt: TGTGCCAGCAGCCAGAGAGGATCACCCCTCCACTTT

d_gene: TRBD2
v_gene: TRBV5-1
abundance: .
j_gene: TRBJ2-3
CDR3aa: CASSPQRGGMTDTQYF
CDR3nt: TGCGCCAGCAGCCCGCAGCGGGGGGGTATGACAGATACGCAGTATTTT

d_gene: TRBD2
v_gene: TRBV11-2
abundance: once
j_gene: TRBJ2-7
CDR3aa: CASRTSALSYEQYF
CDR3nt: TGTGCCAGCAGGACTAGCGCCCTCTCCTACGAGCAGTACTTC

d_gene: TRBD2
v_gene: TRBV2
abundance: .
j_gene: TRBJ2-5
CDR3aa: CASKGLAGGETQYF
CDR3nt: TGTGCCAGCAAGGGACTAGCGGGGGGAGAGACCCAGTACTTC

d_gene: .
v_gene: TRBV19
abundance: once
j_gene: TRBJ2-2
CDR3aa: CASSILRGTGELFF
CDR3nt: TGTGCCAGTAGTATTCTCAGGGGAACCGGGGAGCTGTTTTTT

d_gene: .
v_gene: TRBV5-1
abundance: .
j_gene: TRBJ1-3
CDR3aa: CASSFNSGNTIYF
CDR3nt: TGCGCCAGCAGCTTCAACTCTGGAAACACCATATATTTT

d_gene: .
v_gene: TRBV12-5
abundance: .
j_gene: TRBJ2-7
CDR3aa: CASGGPGTPSSYEQYF
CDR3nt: TGTGCTAGTGGAGGTCCGGGGACTCCCAGCTCCTACGAGCAGTACTTC

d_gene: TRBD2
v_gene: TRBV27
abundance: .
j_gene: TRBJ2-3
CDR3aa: CASSLFSGRADTQYF
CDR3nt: TGTGCCAGCAGTTTATTCAGTGGGAGGGCAGATACGCAGTATTTT

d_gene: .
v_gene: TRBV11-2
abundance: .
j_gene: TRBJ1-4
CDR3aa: CASSHPTVTNEKLFF
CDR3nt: TGTGCCAGCAGCCACCCGACAGTTACTAATGAAAAACTGTTTTTT

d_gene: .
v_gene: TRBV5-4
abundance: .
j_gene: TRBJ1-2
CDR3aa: CASSLSLGGGQGGYTF
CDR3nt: TGTGCCAGCAGCTTGTCGCTGGGCGGGGGGCAGGGTGGCTACACCTTC